A single sample gave rise to the 17 T cell receptor beta chains below, sequenced in a study of OX40 agonist ivuxolimab in advanced cancers. Library preparation was by the immunoSEQ multiplex PCR assay. TCRdb's version of the immuneACCESS table is confined to in-frame rearrangements and falls short of the full clone set. An unresolved V gene accounts for under half of the shortfall where checked; the remainder is of unknown origin. The sample yields some 74,000 clones; about 94% were counted once. Together, the top ten hold around 9.6% of the sample. The sample was CD4+ or CD8+ T cells sorted from blood, taken in a trial of the OX40 agonist ivuxolimab. Receptors were obtained from an adult with an advanced solid tumor such as melanoma, head and neck, liver or kidney cancer.

The V gene is TRBV7-9, the J gene TRBJ2-5, with D maybe TRBD1 (5 bases). Trimming shortened V by 1 base and J by 2 bases, and 17 bases separated the two germline ends. This CDR3 has 17 residues. The germline gives CDR1 SEHNR, CDR2 FQNEAQ (reference sequence). The CDR3 DNA is TGTGCCAGCAGCTTAGTCCCAGGGCCCCCAACACAAGAGACCCAGTACTTC. As protein: CASSLVPGPPTQETQYF.

The chain carries TRBV2 and TRBJ2-7; no clear D. The CDR3 covers 10 residues. V was clipped by 7 bases and J by 7 bases, with 8 bases between them. Germline loops: CDR1 SNHLY, CDR2 FYNNEI. CDR3 sequence (DNA): TGTGCCAGCATTCTAAAAGAGCAGTACTTC. It codes for CASILKEQYF.

The V call is TRBV7-3, the J call TRBJ2-1; unclear D gene. The V end was cut by 6 bases, the J end by 3 bases, with 18 bases between. The germline gives CDR1 SGHTA, CDR2 FQGTGA. The CDR3 totals 16 residues. The DNA for the CDR3 is TGTGCCAGCAGTCCTAAACTGAGGCCGATCTACAATGAGCAGTTCTTC. Protein sequence: CASSPKLRPIYNEQFF.

The chain links TRBV7-3 to TRBJ1-1, with 7 positions matching TRBD1. The V segment lost 3 bases and the J segment 2 bases; nucleotides outside the gene matches: 6. Germline V CDR1 and CDR2: SGHTA, FQGTGA. This CDR3 is built from 15 residues. CDR3 residues: CASSFVQGKNTEAFF. CDR3 nucleotides: TGTGCCAGCAGCTTCGTACAGGGGAAAAACACTGAAGCTTTCTTT. Together with reference TRBV7-3 and TRBJ1-1, the CDR3 gives the full variable domain: GAGVSQTPSNKVTEKGKYVELRCDPISGHTALYWYRQSLGQGPEFLIYFQGTGAADDSGLPNDRFFAVRPEGSVSTLKIQRTERGDSAVYLCASSFVQGKNTEAFFGQGTRLTVV.

This clone appeared a single time. The chain uses TRBV28 and TRBJ2-1, with D possibly called TRBD1 or TRBD2 (5 bases each). In germline, CDR1 is MDHEN, CDR2 SYDVKM. The CDR3 runs 15 residues. V was cut by 4 bases and J by 3 bases, with 13 bases left in between. The CDR3 sequence is CASSSRDGIYNEQFF. CDR3 coding DNA: TGTGCCAGCAGTTCAAGGGACGGAATCTACAATGAGCAGTTCTTC.

CDR3 loop: CASSQGTGGYGYTF. The CDR3 bases are TGTGCCAGCAGCCAAGGGACAGGAGGCTATGGCTACACCTTC. V is TRBV16 and J is TRBJ1-2, with 8 bases identical to TRBD1. This CDR3 has 14 residues. J gave up 4 bases and V 2 bases, and 3 bases lay outside the gene matches. Looked up from germline, CDR1 is KGHSY and CDR2 is FQNENV.

V usage is TRBV28 and J usage is TRBJ2-1; TRBD2 agrees at 8 bases. Per germline, CDR1 MDHEN and CDR2 SYDVKM. After removal of 5 bases from V and 3 bases from J, the junction contained 3 bases not matched to a gene. The CDR3 consists of 14 residues. This chain's CDR3 is CASSPGTSYNEQFF. CDR3 sequence (DNA): TGTGCCAGCAGTCCCGGGACTAGCTACAATGAGCAGTTCTTC.

This rearrangement joins TRBV19 to TRBJ2-1, with D uncertain. CDR1 and CDR2 (germline): LNHDA, SQIVND (reference sequence). The CDR3 has 14 residues. Between the trimmed V and J ends, which lost 1 base and 6 bases, there was a span of 10 bases. DNA for the CDR3: TGTGCCAGTAGTATAGTGGCCTCGAGCAATGAGCAGTTCTTC. Amino acid sequence: CASSIVASSNEQFF.

The rearrangement joins TRBV27 to TRBJ2-1, with D uncertain. Germline V gene lookup returns CDR1 MNHEY and CDR2 SMNVEV (reference sequence). V was pared by 2 bases and J by 1 base, with 6 bases between. The CDR3 runs 14 residues. The CDR3: CASSLKSSYNEQFF. The CDR3 DNA sequence: TGTGCCAGCAGTTTAAAGTCGTCCTACAATGAGCAGTTCTTC.

This clone was observed a single time. This chain joins TRBV27 and TRBJ2-7; D gene uncertain. Germline loops: CDR1 MNHEY, CDR2 SMNVEV (reference sequence). The V and J ends lost 6 bases and 7 bases respectively, with 13 bases between them. The CDR3 totals 12 residues. The CDR3 DNA reads TGTGCCAGCAGCACAAATCACCCTGAGCAGTACTTC. This sequence encodes CASSTNHPEQYF.

This chain links TRBV27 with TRBJ2-7; 7 bases line up with TRBD1. Germline CDR1 and CDR2: MNHEY and SMNVEV (reference sequence). J was trimmed by 2 bases and V by 6 bases; bases with no gene match: 4. The CDR3 extends over 13 amino acids. The CDR3 nucleotides read TGTGCCAGCAGACCAAGGGGGCCCTACGAGCAGTACTTC. Translated, it gives CASRPRGPYEQYF.

This sequence joins TRBV30 and TRBJ1-2, with D possibly matching TRBD1 (5 bases). V lost 0 bases to trimming and J lost 6 bases, with 14 bases between them. CDR1 and CDR2 from the germline V gene are GTSNPN and SVGIG (reference sequence). The CDR3 covers 14 residues. The DNA of the CDR3 is TGTGCCTGGAGTGTACTTCAGGGTGCCGATGGCTACACCTTC. It codes for CAWSVLQGADGYTF.

CDR3 DNA: TGTGCCAGCAGTTTTGACGGGGGGAACACCGGGGAGCTGTTTTTT. Its translation: CASSFDGGNTGELFF. This chain links TRBV27 with TRBJ2-2, with TRBD2 as a possible D gene (6 bases). The CDR3 covers 15 residues. Trimming took 3 bases from V and 1 from J, leaving 9 bases between them. Germline values: CDR1 MNHEY, CDR2 SMNVEV (reference sequence).

The chain is built from TRBV2 and TRBJ2-2; D is tentatively TRBD1 or TRBD2 (6 bases each). Germline lookup yields CDR1 SNHLY and CDR2 FYNNEI. V lost 2 bases and J 6 bases, leaving 19 bases between the germline ends. The CDR3 is made up of 17 amino acids. The CDR3 DNA is TGTGCCAGCAGTGAATGGGGGCCAGGGAGGTTCGCCGGGGAGCTGTTTTTT. This sequence encodes CASSEWGPGRFAGELFF. The complete variable domain, with remaining parts taken from reference TRBV2 and TRBJ2-2, reads EPEVTQTPSHQVTQMGQEVILRCVPISNHLYFYWYRQILGQKVEFLVSFYNNEISEKSEIFDDQFSVERPDGSNFTLKIRSTKLEDSAMYFCASSEWGPGRFAGELFFGEGSRLTVL.

The chain recombines TRBV4-1 with TRBJ2-5; the D gene could be TRBD1 or TRBD2 (5 bases each). Germline V gene data show CDR1 as MGHRA and CDR2 as YSYEKL. The CDR3 has 18 amino acids. V lost 3 bases and J lost 5, with 25 bases in between. The CDR3 loop reads CASSQPLRPGIEGETQYF. CDR3 in DNA: TGCGCCAGCAGCCAGCCCCTGAGGCCGGGAATAGAGGGGGAGACCCAGTACTTC.

The J gene is TRBJ2-1, the V gene TRBV27; 8 bases line up with TRBD1. The V gene end was trimmed by 9 bases and the J gene end by 1 base; junction bases not matched to a gene: 5. Germline CDR1 and CDR2: MNHEY and SMNVEV (reference sequence). The CDR3 runs 14 residues. This CDR3 reads CASVGQASYNEQFF. CDR3 DNA: TGTGCCAGTGTGGGACAGGCTTCCTACAATGAGCAGTTCTTC.

The J gene is TRBJ1-5, the V gene TRBV6-1; D is possibly TRBD1 (6 bases). The CDR3 runs 14 residues. The germline V gene encodes CDR1 MNHNS and CDR2 SASEGT. V lost 1 base, J lost 4 bases, and 8 bases lay in between. CDR3 protein: CASSEEGGNQPQHF. The CDR3 DNA reads TGTGCCAGCAGTGAAGAAGGGGGGAATCAGCCCCAGCATTTT.